This T cell receptor (beta chain) was identified during a study of cytomegalovirus exposure and HLA in healthy donors (dated by TCRdb to 2016 to 2017). About the investigation overall: An earlier analysis of approximately 600 of the donors reported 250 to 300 Gb of sequence data and around 120 million unique TCR beta sequences from 150 million to 200 million T cells. An earlier analysis of 587 of the donors used high-throughput TCR beta sequencing to judge whether each TCR beta V gene segment behaved as functional or pseudogenic. The later analysis used no new phenotypic data to find candidate immune exposures, relying instead on TCR beta sequences and their occurrence across donors. The study aimed to test whether signatures of past pathogen exposure could be identified by cataloging public T cell receptors. The T cell repertoires of 666 subjects were profiled by immunosequencing and related to cytomegalovirus serostatus. Because of strong linkage in the cohort, roughly five DR-DQ haplotypes were treated as single units for association and clustering. Typing coverage varied by locus: roughly 629-630 donors for A, B, C, DRB1 and DQB1; roughly 520 for DQA1; nearly 610 for DPA1; around 450 for DPB1. To predict cytomegalovirus infection status, the study combined high-throughput TCR immunosequencing, statistical association of individual TCRs with disease status, and machine learning. An early release that covered approximately 600 HLA-typed donors contained approximately 290 gigabases of sequencing data and around 80 million unique TCR sequences. Besides the first cohort of some 670 subjects, a separate validation cohort made up of 90 to 150 different subjects was used. The genetic ancestry cluster associated with self-reported Caucasian donors included roughly four fifths of the roughly 390 genotyped donors. Across about 370 genotyped donors of the cohort, an average of roughly 250,000 unique TCR beta nucleotide sequences per donor were sequenced, and roughly 17% of those sequences were non-productive. Class I and class II HLA loci were covered by the typing at four-digit resolution. Genome-wide SNP genotypes for about 65% of the roughly 670 donors were used in a later genetic analysis, which treated that subset as a discovery cohort. All discovery cohort repertoires had been generated on a single sequencing platform. A later analysis re-examined previously published TCR beta repertoires from several hundred donors and added high-resolution HLA genotyping to investigate patterns of TCR occurrence. Donor age, sex, ethnicity and CMV serostatus were collected together with the repertoire data.

This clone was seen just once. No cognate antigen has been identified for it. No clone much larger than this one lies a single base away; base qualities are absent. The library was produced with the immunoSEQ multiplex PCR assay. The multiplex PCR relied on a mix of 60 forward primers for TCR Vbeta segments and 13 reverse primers for TCR Jbeta segments. The CDR3 region of rearranged TCR beta genes was amplified from genomic DNA by a multiplex PCR assay. Amplified TCR beta libraries were sequenced as 87-base-pair reads on the Illumina HiSeq System. In the source study's methods: In a later analysis, some 80 million unique TCR beta chains were counted across the approximately 620 repertoires, and roughly 11 million of these chains were shared by at least two donors. A nearest-neighbor algorithm error-corrected the raw reads and collapsed the reads into unique sequences, merging closely related sequences to remove PCR and sequencing errors. V, D and J gene segments were assigned by aligning CDR3 sequences to IMGT reference sequences. For a sequence to be retained, at least a six-nucleotide match to both a V gene segment and a J gene segment was required. Rearrangements were called productive when the CDR3 lacked stop codons and stayed in frame with V and J; all others were non-productive. Following IMGT convention, CDR3 was defined as the stretch from the second conserved V-encoded cysteine to the conserved J-encoded phenylalanine. Sequences without an unambiguous match to a single V gene segment were excluded from the earlier analysis of several hundred of the donors. In an earlier analysis of several hundred of the donors, V segments were called functional above 56.7% productive rearrangements and were called segregating when the between-donor standard deviation exceeded 5%. A statistical classification framework was built for diagnosing cytomegalovirus status from the catalog of TCR beta chain sequences. A later analysis assigned V and J genes by comparing TCR nucleotide sequences with IMGT/GENE-DB human TR gene sequences. The TCRdist pipeline was used in a later analysis to assign CDR3 sequences and most-parsimonious VDJ recombination scenarios. In a later analysis, each TCR beta chain was defined by its CDR3 amino acid sequence together with its V-gene family, and reads without a unique V-gene family were excluded. To address suspected cross-contamination and a sequencing artifact, a later analysis removed around 600 highly shared, low-generation-probability nucleotide sequences. A later analysis calculated a clonal expansion index for each public chain from normalized within-repertoire ranks of inferred template counts. In a later analysis, generation probabilities were computed with a VDJ recombination model fitted to out-of-frame rearrangements, and the resulting probabilities were checked against IGoR. In a later analysis, hypergeometric tests were used to score TCR-TCR, TCR-HLA and TCR-CMV co-occurrence, with a repertoire-size bias correction applied to TCR pairs. In a later analysis, false discovery rates were estimated by permuting HLA or CMV assignments 20 times. A later analysis grouped co-occurring TCRs with DBSCAN, adding TCRdist sequence similarity when clustering within HLA-allele-positive subsets. For co-occurrence clustering, repertoires with fewer than 30,000 or more than 120,000 public chains were excluded, along with a handful of repertoires with anomalous nucleotide sharing. TCRdb retrieved this table from immuneACCESS and kept in-frame rearrangements only. Not all clones are present; in checked studies, unresolved V genes account for under half, and no reason is known for the remainder. That table gives V, J and clone size, and the DNA gave D and trimming. This sample has 110,000 or so clones in its table, and 75% of those were observed once. Jointly, the top ten make up just under 3% of the sample.

The CDR3 contains 19 residues, cysteine and phenylalanine counted. Solely the CDR3 DNA is kept, with 57 bases framed from the first base. From a lookup of the germline V gene (reference sequence), CDR1 and CDR2 are LNHDA and SQIVND. V loses 5 bases, J loses 0 bases, and the germline ends lie 23 bases apart. The cohort was made up of around 720 healthy bone marrow donors. At the time of sampling, every cohort member was nominally healthy, though immune exposures that went unrecorded were likely present. The donor was CMV seropositive and was included in the group of 250 to 300 seropositive cohort members. A peripheral blood sample was collected from each donor, and TCR beta sequencing was performed on peripheral blood mononuclear cells. Genomic DNA was extracted from the blood cell samples with the Qiagen DNeasy Blood Extraction Kit. Overall study results and their limits: This cohort had only TCR beta chains sequenced, and the lack of alpha or paired-chain data limited which features could be detected. A few of the identified cytomegalovirus-associated TCR beta chains were confirmed in vitro to be specific for cytomegalovirus antigens. Linkage disequilibrium might explain the correlated functional status among segregating V segments, but an unknown experimental factor could not be excluded. A further reported finding was that TCR beta sequences accurately predicted the HLA-A and HLA-B alleles for most subjects in the first cohort. A later genetic analysis reported fewer N-insertions in productive TCRs among donors in an Asian-associated ancestry cluster than the approximately 670-donor mean. Assigning TCR associations to individual alleles was difficult when HLA alleles, especially DR and DQ, strongly co-occurred. A later analysis found that HLA-associated TCR beta chains were more clonally expanded and had lower generation probabilities than equally common non-associated chains. A later analysis found that TCR association rates varied across HLA loci, with DRB1 alleles showing the most associated TCRs and HLA-C alleles the fewest. HLA typing was unavailable for some donors at each locus, so association tests used only the typed subset. Sequencing depth was assumed to be roughly uniform across donors in the presence/absence analyses, though that assumption may not hold. In the study, approximately 160 TCR beta chains were listed as associated with cytomegalovirus. The classifier was reported to diagnose cytomegalovirus status with high specificity and sensitivity in both the original and validation cohorts. Immune exposure information for the cohort was limited to CMV serostatus. Most CMV-associated TCR beta chains appeared to be HLA-restricted in a later analysis, and the HLA associations seemed to be driven largely by CMV exposure. A later genetic analysis associated a missense DCLRE1C variant with V-gene and J-gene trimming of TCR beta chains, and an independent cohort replicated the association. The authors suggested that the approach could potentially be generalized to other disease states and immunological phenotypes. Some IMGT-functional V segments, including TRBV6-2 and TRBV6-3, could not be distinguished by the 87-base-pair reads and were therefore excluded. A cluster of highly shared sequence variants was judged likely to be a technical artifact of the sequencing pipeline. An earlier analysis of approximately 500 of the donors showed that most TCR beta V segments appeared in productive rearrangements either about 90% or about 30% of the time, which broadly matched IMGT annotations. Most TCR sequences were observed very rarely across donors, whereas some public TCRs were present in many individuals. At a false discovery rate of 0.05, a later analysis linked 15,000 to 20,000 TCR beta sequences to specific HLA alleles. According to a later analysis, parvovirus B19, influenza, CMV and Epstein-Barr virus appeared linked to several top co-occurrence clusters. Fewer than 20 rarely observed V segments, including chromosome 9 orphons, were excluded from the earlier analysis of approximately 500 of the donors because counts were too low.

Sequenced: PBMCs. This clonotype was sampled from a woman aged 40 to 50 in good health and CMV-seropositive. The chain uses TRBV19 and TRBJ1-5; TRBD1 is a weak D gene call, 6 bases matching. DNA sequence: TGTGCCAGTAGTCCATGGACAGAGCTCTACCATTATAGCAATCAGCCCCAGCATTTT. It encodes CASSPWTELYHYSNQPQHF.